The sequence of this T cell receptor (beta chain) was determined in a study of blood T cell repertoires in COVID-19. The assay was immunoSEQ multiplex PCR, and TCRdb's table has in-frame clones only and misses some. The sample lists 300,000 to 350,000 clones; around 91% were seen once. Germline CDR1 MNHEY, CDR2 SVGEGT. The CDR3 consists of 15 residues. V shed 5 bases and J shed 1 base, with 11 bases lying between them. The rearrangement joins TRBV6-2 or TRBV6-3 to TRBJ2-2; D gene ambiguous. This receptor was taken from a woman aged 40 to 49 with COVID-19, enrolled during active disease. Sequencing was performed on peripheral blood. DNA for the CDR3: TGTGCCAGCAGTCTTGACAACCGGAACACCGGGGAGCTGTTTTTT. Its translation is CASSLDNRNTGELFF.